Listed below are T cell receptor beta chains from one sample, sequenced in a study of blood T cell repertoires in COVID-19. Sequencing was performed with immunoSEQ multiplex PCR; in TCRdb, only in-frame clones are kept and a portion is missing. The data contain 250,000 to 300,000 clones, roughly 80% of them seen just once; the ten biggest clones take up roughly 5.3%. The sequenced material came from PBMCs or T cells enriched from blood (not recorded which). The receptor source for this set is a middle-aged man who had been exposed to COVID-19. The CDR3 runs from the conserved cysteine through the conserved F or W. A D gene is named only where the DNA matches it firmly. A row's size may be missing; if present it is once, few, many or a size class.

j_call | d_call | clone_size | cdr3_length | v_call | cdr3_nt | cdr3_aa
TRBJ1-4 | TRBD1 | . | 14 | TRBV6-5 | TGTGCCAGCAGGCAAACAGGGGGAAATGAAAAACTGTTTTTT | CASRQTGGNEKLFF
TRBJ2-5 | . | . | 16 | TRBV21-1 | TGTGCCAGCGTCAAGCGGGAGGGCCGGGTCGAAGAGACCCAGTACTTC | CASVKREGRVEETQYF
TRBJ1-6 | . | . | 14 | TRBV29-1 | TGCAGCGGAGAGTTGAGCTCCTATAATTCACCCCTCCACTTT | CSGELSSYNSPLHF
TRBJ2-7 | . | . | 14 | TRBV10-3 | TGTGCCATCAGTGGTCTCGGGAGCTCCTACGAGCAGTACTTC | CAISGLGSSYEQYF
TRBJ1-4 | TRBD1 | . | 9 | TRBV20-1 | TGCACCCTCGGGGGGGACAGAAAATTT | CTLGGDRKF
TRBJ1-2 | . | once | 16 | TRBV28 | TGTGCCAGCATCAGCGAAGGGGGACCGGGGAACTATGGCTACACCTTC | CASISEGGPGNYGYTF
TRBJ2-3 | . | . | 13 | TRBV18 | TGTGCCAGCTCCCAGAGGAGCACAGATACGCAGTATTTT | CASSQRSTDTQYF
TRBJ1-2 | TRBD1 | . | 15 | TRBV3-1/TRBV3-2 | TGTGCCAGCAGCAACCGGACAGGGGGGGTAGGTGGCTACACCTTC | CASSNRTGGVGGYTF
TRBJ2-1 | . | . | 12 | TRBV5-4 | TGTGCCAGCAGCCACACCTACAATGAGCAGTTCTTC | CASSHTYNEQFF
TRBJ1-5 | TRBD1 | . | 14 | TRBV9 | TGTGCCAGCAGCAAGGGACAGTCCAATCAGCCCCAGCATTTT | CASSKGQSNQPQHF
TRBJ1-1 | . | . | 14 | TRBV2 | TGTGCCAGCAGTGAGGAAGGGGTTCTGACCGAAGCTTTCTTT | CASSEEGVLTEAFF
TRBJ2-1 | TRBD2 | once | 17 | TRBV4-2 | TGTGCCAGCAGCCAAAGTCTAGCGGGGGGGACCTACAATGAGCAGTTCTTC | CASSQSLAGGTYNEQFF
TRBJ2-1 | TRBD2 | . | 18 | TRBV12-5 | TGTGCTAGTGGTTTTGCGATGACTAGCGGGAGGGTAGACAATGAGCAGTTCTTC | CASGFAMTSGRVDNEQFF
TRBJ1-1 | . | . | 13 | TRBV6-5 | TGTGCCAGCAGGTTTCCGGGGGGCACTGAAGCTTTCTTT | CASRFPGGTEAFF
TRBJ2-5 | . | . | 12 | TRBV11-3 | TGTGCCAGCAGCAATAGCGGAGAGACCCAGTACTTC | CASSNSGETQYF
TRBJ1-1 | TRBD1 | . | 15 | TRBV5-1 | TGCGCCAGCAGCTGGGACAGGGTGATGAACACTGAAGCTTTCTTT | CASSWDRVMNTEAFF
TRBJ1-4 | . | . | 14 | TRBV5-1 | TGCGCCAGCAGCGGCCAGGGCAGTGGGGAAAAACTGTTTTTT | CASSGQGSGEKLFF
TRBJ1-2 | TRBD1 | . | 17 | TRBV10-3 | TGTGCCATCAACCGGGACAGGGGGCCGTTTTCTAACTATGGCTACACCTTC | CAINRDRGPFSNYGYTF
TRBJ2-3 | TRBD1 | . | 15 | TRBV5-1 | TGCGCCAGCAGCTGGGGACAGGGGGTTACAGATACGCAGTATTTT | CASSWGQGVTDTQYF
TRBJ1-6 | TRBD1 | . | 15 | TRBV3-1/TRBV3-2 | TGTGCCAGCAGCCAAGTAAAAGGGGGCGGTTCACCCCTCCACTTT | CASSQVKGGGSPLHF
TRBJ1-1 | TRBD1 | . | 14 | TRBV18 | TGTGCCAGCTCCCAACGACAGGGGGAGGCTGAAGCTTTCTTT | CASSQRQGEAEAFF
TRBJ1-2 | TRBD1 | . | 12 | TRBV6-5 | TGTGCCAGCAGGCAGGGGGCCTATGGCTACACCTTC | CASRQGAYGYTF
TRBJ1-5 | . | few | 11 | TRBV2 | TGTGCCAGCAAAAGAGAGGAGCCCCAGCATTTT | CASKREEPQHF
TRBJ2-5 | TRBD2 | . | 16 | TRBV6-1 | TGTGCCAGCAGTGAAAACACTAGCGGGTACTTGAAAACCCAGTACTTC | CASSENTSGYLKTQYF
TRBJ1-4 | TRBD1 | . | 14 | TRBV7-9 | TGTGCCAGCAGCATTGCCGGGACAGGTGAAAAACTGTTTTTT | CASSIAGTGEKLFF
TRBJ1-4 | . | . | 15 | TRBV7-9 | TGTGCCAGCAGCCTTAGACAGAGCAATAATGAAAAACTGTTTTTT | CASSLRQSNNEKLFF
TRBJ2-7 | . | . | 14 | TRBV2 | TGTGCCAGCAGTGTTAAGGTGGACTTAGTCGAGCAGTACTTC | CASSVKVDLVEQYF
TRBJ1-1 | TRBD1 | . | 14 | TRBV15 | TGTGCCACCACGGGGTACAGGGGGCGCTTTGAAGCTTTCTTT | CATTGYRGRFEAFF
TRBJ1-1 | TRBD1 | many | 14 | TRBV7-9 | TGTGCCAGCAGCCGGCAGGGGGATGTGGCTGAAGCTTTCTTT | CASSRQGDVAEAFF
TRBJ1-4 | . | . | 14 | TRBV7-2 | TGTGCCAGCAGCCCCCGGCAGGGGCATGAAAAACTGTTTTTT | CASSPRQGHEKLFF
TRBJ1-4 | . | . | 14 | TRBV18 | TGTGCCAGCTCACCAAGCCGGACACATGAAAAACTGTTTTTT | CASSPSRTHEKLFF
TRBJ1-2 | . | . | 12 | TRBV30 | TGTGCCTGGAGTGTACCCGGGTATGGCTACACCTTC | CAWSVPGYGYTF
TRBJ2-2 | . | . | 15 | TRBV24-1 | TGTGCCACCAGTGATCATCGGACAATTACCGGGGAGCTGTTTTTT | CATSDHRTITGELFF